The rows below give T cell receptor beta chains drawn from one sample of a study of cytomegalovirus exposure and HLA in healthy donors. The table came from immunoSEQ multiplex PCR; TCRdb's copy has only in-frame clones and leaves some out. The sample has more than 150,000 clones, 75% to 85% seen once. Sequenced sample: PBMCs. Receptors originate from a woman aged 18-35 years in good health and CMV-seronegative. Both conserved end residues are part of each CDR3. Each record gives: J gene, clone size, V gene, D gene, CDR3 DNA, CDR3 protein. D genes are given only for firm matches. Size tells how often a clone was seen (once, few, many) or the class of an expanded clone, and some rows leave it out.

>TRBJ1-4|-|TRBV18|TRBD1
TGTGCCAGCTCACCACAAGGGACAGGGAGTGAAAAACTGTTTTTT
CASSPQGTGSEKLFF
>TRBJ1-1|-|TRBV5-6|TRBD1
TGTGCCAGCAGCTTGGAACGGCAGGGGGTTTTTCGGGGAGCTTTCTTT
CASSLERQGVFRGAFF
>TRBJ1-2|-|TRBV6-1|-
TGTGCCAGCCACCTCAGGGATGGCGGCTATGGCTACACCTTC
CASHLRDGGYGYTF
>TRBJ1-5|-|TRBV28|-
TGTGCCAGCAGGAGGACAGCGGCCCTCGGTCAGCCCCAGCATTTT
CASRRTAALGQPQHF
>TRBJ1-2|-|TRBV7-9|-
TGTGCCAGCAGCTTAGGGGGAGCTAATGGCTACACCTTC
CASSLGGANGYTF
>TRBJ2-7|once|TRBV6-5|-
TGTGCCAGCAGTTACTCGACAGACTACGAGCAGTACTTC
CASSYSTDYEQYF
>TRBJ2-7|-|TRBV27|-
TGTGCCAGCAGCGGAGGAGGGATCTACGAGCAGTACTTC
CASSGGGIYEQYF
>TRBJ1-3|-|TRBV10-3|-
TGTGCCATCCGACAGCCTGGAAACACCATATATTTT
CAIRQPGNTIYF
>TRBJ1-4|-|TRBV18|TRBD1
TGTGCCAGCTCACCAGGACAGGGCTCGGAAAAACTGTTTTTT
CASSPGQGSEKLFF
>TRBJ1-1|-|TRBV18|TRBD1
TGTGCCAGCTCCCGTATCACAGGGGCTCCCTTAATGAACACTGAAGCTTTCTTT
CASSRITGAPLMNTEAFF
>TRBJ1-2|-|TRBV27|TRBD1
TGTGCCAGCAGTTCCCTCTCGGGACAGCAATATGGCTACACCTTC
CASSSLSGQQYGYTF
>TRBJ2-3|-|TRBV7-2|TRBD2
TGTGCCAGCAGCACCGGACTAGCGGGAGTAGATACGCAGTATTTT
CASSTGLAGVDTQYF
>TRBJ2-3|-|TRBV7-9|TRBD2
TGTGCCAGCTGGGGGGGTAGCACAGATACGCAGTATTTT
CASWGGSTDTQYF
>TRBJ2-7|-|TRBV10-3|TRBD2
TGTGCCATCAGCGAGGAGCGGGAGGCCTCCTACGAGCAGTACTTC
CAISEEREASYEQYF